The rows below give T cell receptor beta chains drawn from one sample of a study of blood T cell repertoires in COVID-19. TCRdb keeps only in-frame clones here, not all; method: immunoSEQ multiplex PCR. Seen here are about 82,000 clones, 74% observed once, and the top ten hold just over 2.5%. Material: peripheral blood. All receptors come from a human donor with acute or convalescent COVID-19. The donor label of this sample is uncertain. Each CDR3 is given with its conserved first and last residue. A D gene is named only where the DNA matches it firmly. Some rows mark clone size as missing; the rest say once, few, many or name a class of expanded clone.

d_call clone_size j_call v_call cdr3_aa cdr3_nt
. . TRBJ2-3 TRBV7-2 CASSSRRPADTQYF TGTGCCAGCAGCTCCAGGCGACCGGCGGATACGCAGTATTTT
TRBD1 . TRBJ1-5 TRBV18 CASSPRQGDNSNQPQHF TGTGCCAGCTCACCGAGACAGGGGGATAATAGCAATCAGCCCCAGCATTTT
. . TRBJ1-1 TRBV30 CAWSVSEHTEAFF TGTGCCTGGAGTGTTTCAGAACACACTGAAGCTTTCTTT
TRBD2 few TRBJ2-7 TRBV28 CASSLATGTRDYEQYF TGTGCCAGCAGTTTAGCTACCGGGACTAGAGATTACGAGCAGTACTTC
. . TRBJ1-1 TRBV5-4 CASSLGGPVNTEAFF TGTGCCAGCAGCTTGGGAGGGCCGGTGAACACTGAAGCTTTCTTT
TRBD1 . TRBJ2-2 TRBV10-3 CAIRTGETGELFF TGTGCCATCAGAACAGGGGAGACCGGGGAGCTGTTTTTT
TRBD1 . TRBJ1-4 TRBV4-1 CASSQDRGQNEKLFF TGCGCCAGCAGCCAAGATCGGGGACAGAATGAAAAACTGTTTTTT
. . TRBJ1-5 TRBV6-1 CASSESTGGVGNSNQPQHF TGTGCCAGCAGTGAAAGTACAGGAGGGGTCGGGAATAGCAATCAGCCCCAGCATTTT
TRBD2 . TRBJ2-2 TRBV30 CAWRTSGATGELFF TGTGCCTGGAGGACTAGCGGGGCCACCGGGGAGCTGTTTTTT
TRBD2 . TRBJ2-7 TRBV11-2 CASSLGLGQRGSYEQYF TGTGCCAGCAGCTTAGGTCTTGGTCAGCGGGGGTCCTACGAGCAGTACTTC
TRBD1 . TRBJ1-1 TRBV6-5 CASSYDHRGNTEAFF TGTGCCAGCAGTTACGATCACAGGGGGAACACTGAAGCTTTCTTT
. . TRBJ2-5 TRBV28 CASSSPRDTARTQYF TGTGCCAGCAGTTCCCCCCGAGACACGGCAAGGACCCAGTACTTC
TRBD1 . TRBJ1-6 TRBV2 CASSLDRAQGSPLHF TGTGCCAGCAGCCTAGACAGGGCACAGGGTTCACCCCTCCACTTT
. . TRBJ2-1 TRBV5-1 CASSWGVISYNEQFF TGCGCCAGCAGCTGGGGAGTTATCTCCTACAATGAGCAGTTCTTC
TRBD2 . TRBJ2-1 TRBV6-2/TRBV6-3 CASSWNPGTSGIIEQFF TGTGCCAGCAGTTGGAACCCCGGGACTAGCGGGATAATTGAGCAGTTCTTC
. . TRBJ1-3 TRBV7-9 CASSLTGNTIYF TGTGCCAGCAGCTTAACGGGGAACACCATATATTTT
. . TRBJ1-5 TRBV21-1 CASSKEGRGTLWPQHF TGTGCCAGCAGCAAAGAGGGGAGGGGTACCCTTTGGCCCCAGCATTTT
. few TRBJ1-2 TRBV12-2 CASRLDPRRTGWMGYTF TGTGCAAGTCGCTTAGACCCACGCCGTACGGGGTGGATGGGCTACACCTTC
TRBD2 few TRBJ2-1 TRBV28 CASSLLADPYNEQFF TGTGCCAGCAGTTTACTAGCGGATCCCTACAATGAGCAGTTCTTC
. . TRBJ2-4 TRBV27 CASNQGLLAKNIQYF TGTGCCAGCAACCAGGGACTGCTAGCCAAAAACATTCAGTACTTC
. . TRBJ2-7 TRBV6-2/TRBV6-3 CASSRLRGGGEQYF TGTGCCAGCAGTCGCCTTAGGGGGGGAGGCGAGCAGTACTTC
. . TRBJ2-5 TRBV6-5 CASSNGQYQETQYF TGTGCCAGCAGCAACGGACAGTACCAAGAGACCCAGTACTTC
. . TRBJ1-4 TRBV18 CASSQVDSSNEKLFF TGTGCCAGCTCCCAGGTGGACAGTTCTAATGAAAAACTGTTTTTT
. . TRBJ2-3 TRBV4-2 CASSPRQAEADTQYF TGTGCCAGCAGCCCACGACAGGCCGAGGCAGATACGCAGTATTTT
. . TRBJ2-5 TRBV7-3 CASRDGTRGETQYF TGTGCCAGCAGGGACGGGACTCGGGGAGAGACCCAGTACTTC
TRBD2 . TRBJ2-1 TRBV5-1 CASSFQREFNEQFF TGCGCCAGCAGCTTCCAGCGGGAGTTTAATGAGCAGTTCTTC
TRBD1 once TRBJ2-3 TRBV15 CATSRTGSADTQYF TGTGCCACCAGCAGGACAGGGAGTGCAGATACGCAGTATTTT
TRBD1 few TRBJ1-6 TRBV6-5 CASRDRGQSPLHF TGTGCCAGCAGGGACAGGGGGCAATCACCCCTCCACTTT
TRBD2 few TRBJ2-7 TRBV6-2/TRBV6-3 CASSYPPSGRSGGEQYF TGTGCCAGCAGTTACCCTCCTAGCGGGAGAAGCGGAGGAGAGCAGTACTTC
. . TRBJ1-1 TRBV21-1 CASTLQWGVLMNTEAFF TGTGCCAGCACCCTGCAGTGGGGGGTCCTTATGAACACTGAAGCTTTCTTT
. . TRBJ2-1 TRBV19 CASSMGGLQAYEQFF TGTGCCAGTAGTATGGGGGGGCTCCAGGCATACGAGCAGTTCTTC
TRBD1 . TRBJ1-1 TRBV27 CASSPFRGTEAFF TGTGCCAGCAGCCCTTTCAGGGGGACTGAAGCTTTCTTT